The 15 T cell receptor beta chains listed next were all sequenced from one sample in a study of T cells in Graves' hyperthyroidism and ophthalmopathy. Template material for amplifying TCR beta CDR3 regions consisted of RNA transcripts. TCR CDR3 underwent first-round RT-PCR with the HTBI primer set. TCRdb re-called the multiplex PCR reads with MiXCR, one entry per CDR3 protein. The table lists more than 450,000 distinct CDR3 sequences, 20% of them singletons. The sample was blood. The source is a man in his forties with Graves' ophthalmopathy.

This clonotype was picked up a small number of times. The chain links TRBV12-3 or TRBV12-4 to TRBJ2-4; possibly TRBD1 or TRBD2 for D (5 bases each). V was shortened by 6 bases and J by 1 base, with 19 bases between the two germline ends. The CDR3 consists of 17 residues. CDR3 in amino acids: CASSPGASSGAKNIQYF. The CDR3 DNA sequence: TGTGCCAGCAGCCCCGGGGCCTCATCGGGGGCCAAAAACATTCAGTACTTC.

In this sample, this clonotype turned up many times. The rearrangement uses TRBV6-1 and TRBJ2-4; TRBD2 might be the D (5 bases). Per the germline V gene, CDR1 is MNHNS and CDR2 is SASEGT. The CDR3 totals 17 residues. Trimming took off 7 bases at V and 2 bases at J, with 21 bases between the two ends. The CDR3 DNA follows: TGTGCCAGCACCCTACCGGACTTAGCCCATACCAAAAACATTCAGTACTTC. Protein product: CASTLPDLAHTKNIQYF.

As for this clonotype: Germline and junction disagree at one end, which may indicate a read error. This chain uses TRBV18 with TRBJ2-6; possible D gene TRBD1, 6 bases. Germline V CDR1 and CDR2: KGHSH, LQKENI. The CDR3 extends over 18 amino acids. CDR3 amino acids: CASSPLPGHNSGANALTF. CDR3 DNA sequence: TGTGCCAGCTCCCCCTTGCCGGGACACAACTCTGGGGCCAACGCCCTGACTTTC.

The table lists this clonotype with many counts. The chain recombines TRBV6-1 with TRBJ2-3; the match to TRBD2 covers 8 bases. Looked up from germline, CDR1 is MNHNS and CDR2 is SASEGT. J lost 6 bases, V lost 8 bases, and 10 bases had no gene match. This CDR3 has 14 amino acids. This CDR3 is CASREGTSRDTQYF. The CDR3 DNA follows: TGTGCCAGCCGCGAAGGGACTAGTCGCGATACGCAGTATTTT.

This clonotype was observed at least ten times. The V and J genes are TRBV28 and TRBJ2-1; TRBD1 might be the D (7 bases). CDR3 length: 15 amino acids. V was pared by 3 bases and J by 6 bases, with 15 bases between. Per germline, CDR1 MDHEN and CDR2 SYDVKM. CDR3 DNA sequence: TGTGCCAGCAGTTTCAGGGGGAGGTTTTCCAATGAGCAGTTCTTC. Protein sequence: CASSFRGRFSNEQFF.

This clonotype appeared many times. The chain recombines TRBV12-3 or TRBV12-4 with TRBJ2-7, with D possibly TRBD1 on 6 matching bases. V gave up 0 bases and J gave up 3 bases, with 6 bases separating them. CDR3 length: 13 residues. CDR3 loop: CASSLAGHYEQYF. The CDR3 bases are TGTGCCAGCAGTTTAGCGGGACACTACGAGCAGTACTTC.

This clonotype was found a few times. The chain is built from TRBV19 and TRBJ1-1; D is possibly TRBD1 (6 bases). The V and J ends lost 9 bases and 0 bases respectively, with 17 bases between them. The V gene's germline CDR1 is LNHDA and CDR2 SQIVND (reference sequence). The CDR3 extends over 15 amino acids. The CDR3 loop is CASLPSDRLNTEAFF. CDR3 DNA sequence: TGTGCCAGCCTCCCGTCGGACAGATTGAACACTGAAGCTTTCTTT.

The V call is TRBV10-3, the J call TRBJ2-3; D gene uncertain. The germline V and J ends were trimmed by 2 bases and 3 bases, with 9 bases remaining between them. CDR3 length: 14 residues. Germline V CDR1 and CDR2: ENHRY, SYGVKD. CDR3 bases: TGTGCCATCAGTGAGAGGGCCAAAACAGATACGCAGTATTTT. Residues: CAISERAKTDTQYF.

This clonotype was detected ten times or more. V and J are TRBV15 and TRBJ2-7, with D perhaps TRBD1 or TRBD2 (6 bases each). Per the germline V gene, CDR1 is LNHNV and CDR2 is YYDKDF (reference sequence). This CDR3 is built from 15 residues. V gave up 8 bases and J gave up 1 base, with 18 bases separating them. CDR3 sequence: CATGGGVGKSYEQYF. CDR3 coding DNA: TGTGCCACCGGGGGCGGGGTTGGAAAATCCTACGAGCAGTACTTC.

This clonotype was seen a handful of times. The chain recombines TRBV6-5 with TRBJ2-2; D is tentatively TRBD1 or TRBD2 (5 bases each). The germline V gene encodes CDR1 MNHEY and CDR2 SVGAGI. The CDR3 is 18 residues long. V was shortened by 0 bases and J by 0 bases, with 14 bases between the two germline ends. In DNA form, the CDR3 reads TGTGCCAGCAGTTACTCACGCTCCGGGGCCGCGAACACCGGGGAGCTGTTTTTT. Its translation is CASSYSRSGAANTGELFF.

The sample holds many counts of this clonotype. The chain recombines TRBV30 with TRBJ1-1; D unresolved. V dropped 8 bases and J dropped 6 bases, with 13 bases sitting between them. CDR3 length: 11 amino acids. CDR1 GTSNPN and CDR2 SVGIG come from the germline V gene (reference sequence). The CDR3 spells CAGNPGPEAFF. DNA of the CDR3: TGTGCCGGTAACCCCGGGCCTGAAGCTTTCTTT.

This clonotype has just a few counts. This chain joins TRBV29-1 and TRBJ1-1; TRBD1 matches at 11 bases. Trimming cost V 3 bases and J 1 base; bases outside gene matches: 7. The CDR3 is 16 residues long. Germline lookup yields CDR1 SQVTM and CDR2 ANQGSEA. This CDR3 reads CSVDRTGGRGNTEAFF. The CDR3 DNA reads as TGCAGCGTTGACCGGACAGGGGGCCGAGGGAACACTGAAGCTTTCTTT.

This clonotype was recorded many times. The chain combines TRBV2 with TRBJ1-5; 9 nucleotides line up with TRBD1. Germline V gene data show CDR1 as SNHLY and CDR2 as FYNNEI. With V trimmed by 8 bases and J by 1 base, 3 bases remained unmatched. The CDR3 has 14 amino acids. The CDR3 DNA reads as TGTGCCAGCGGACAGGGGATGAGCAATCAGCCCCAGCATTTT. Protein product: CASGQGMSNQPQHF.

The chain recombines TRBV6-2 or TRBV6-3 with TRBJ2-1, with TRBD2 matching 12 bases. CDR3 size: 18 residues. The V segment lost 9 bases and the J segment 10 bases; nucleotides outside the gene matches: 22. Germline assignment: CDR1 MNHEY and CDR2 SVGEGT. The CDR3 loop is CASNGVEEWASGRGEQFF. CDR3 DNA: TGTGCCAGTAATGGGGTGGAGGAGTGGGCTAGCGGGAGGGGAGAGCAGTTCTTC.

Concerning this clonotype: One end of the junction does not line up with germline, which may come from a read error. The gene calls are TRBV12-3 or TRBV12-4 and TRBJ1-2; weak D call: TRBD1 (6 bases). The CDR3 sequence is 14 residues long. The CDR3 reads CASNLRGMGYGYTF. The CDR3 DNA is TGTGCCAGCAATTTAAGGGGGATGGGCTATGGCTACACCTTC.